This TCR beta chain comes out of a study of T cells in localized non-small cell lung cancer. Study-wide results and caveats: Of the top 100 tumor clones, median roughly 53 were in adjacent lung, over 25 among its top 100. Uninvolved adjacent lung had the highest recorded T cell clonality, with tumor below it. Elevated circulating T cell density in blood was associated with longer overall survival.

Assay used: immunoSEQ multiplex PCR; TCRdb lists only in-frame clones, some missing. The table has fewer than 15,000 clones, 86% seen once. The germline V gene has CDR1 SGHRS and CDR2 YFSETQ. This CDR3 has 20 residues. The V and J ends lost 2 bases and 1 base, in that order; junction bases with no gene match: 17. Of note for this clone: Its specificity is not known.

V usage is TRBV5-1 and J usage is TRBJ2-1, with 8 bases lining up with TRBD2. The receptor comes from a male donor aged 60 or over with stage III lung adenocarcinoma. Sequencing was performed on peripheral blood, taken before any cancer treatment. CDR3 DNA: TGCGCCAGCAGCTTTTCCCGTCCCCTAGCGGGTCCGGGGTCCTACAATGAGCAGTTCTTC. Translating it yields CASSFSRPLAGPGSYNEQFF.